This T cell receptor beta chain was identified in a study of T cells after yellow fever vaccination. Broader study findings: A large majority of primary-vaccination clones showed up again after the booster (approximately 96% CD4, around 85% CD8). Overlap between CD4 and CD8 compartments was detected for a small share of clonotypes.

Per the germline V gene, CDR1 is SGHTA and CDR2 is FQGNSA. V lost 3 bases to trimming and J lost 2 bases, with 10 bases between them. The CDR3 runs 14 residues. As TCR cDNA was made by 5'RACE template switching, a universal primer site and UMIs were added. One entry per CDR3 protein, called by TCRdb with MiXCR from the 5' RACE reads. The data show some 220,000 distinct CDR3 sequences, approximately 3% seen once. This clonotype was found a few times. The antigen is undetermined. The chain is built from TRBV7-2 and TRBJ1-2; D not resolved. The input for sequencing was CD4+ T cells sorted from PBMCs, taken 10 days after the yellow fever booster vaccination. The receptor comes from a man between 18 and 35 years old who received the YFV17D yellow fever vaccine. Here the CDR3 DNA reads TGTGCCAGCAGCTTCGGACCGGCGAACTATGGCTACACCTTC. Its protein product is CASSFGPANYGYTF.